Listed here are 32 T cell receptor beta chains from one sample, sequenced in a study of T cell responses to AZD1222 COVID-19 vaccine. Some clones are missing from TCRdb's copy, which holds only in-frame ones; the method was immunoSEQ multiplex PCR. Of around 200,000 clones in the sample, approximately 90% are singletons; the top ten hold 0.99%. The input for sequencing was peripheral blood, taken on day 0 of AZD1222 vaccination. Receptors were obtained from an adult in good health.

CDR3 sequence: CASSHFGQTSVRDEQYF. CDR3 DNA sequence: TGTGCCAGCAGCCACTTTGGACAGACGTCTGTAAGGGACGAGCAGTACTTC. The chain is built from TRBV7-9 and TRBJ2-7, with D possibly matching TRBD1 (6 bases). There are 17 residues in the CDR3. The germline V gene has CDR1 SEHNR and CDR2 FQNEAQ (reference sequence). The V gene lost 5 bases and the J gene lost 5 bases, with 25 bases spanning the gap.

The V gene is TRBV27, the J gene TRBJ2-7; the D gene is possibly TRBD2 (6 bases). The CDR3 runs 17 residues. Trimming shortened V by 5 bases and J by 0 bases, and 20 bases separated the two germline ends. CDR1 is MNHEY, CDR2 SMNVEV, per germline (reference sequence). As DNA, the CDR3 is TGTGCCAGCAGTCGGGGGTCGGTAGCCGAGAGCTCCTACGAGCAGTACTTC. It translates to CASSRGSVAESSYEQYF.

To note about this clone: Other DNA sequences in this specimen translate into the identical CDR3. The chain has TRBV2 and TRBJ1-5, with D unresolved. Trimming removed 6 bases at V and 1 base at J, with 4 bases between. CDR1 and CDR2 (germline): SNHLY, FYNNEI. The CDR3 length is 12 residues. CDR3 in amino acids: CASRGSNQPQHF. In nucleotides, the CDR3 is TGTGCCAGCAGGGGGAGCAATCAGCCCCAGCATTTT.

The chain couples TRBV12-5 to TRBJ2-7; 9 bases map to TRBD1. The CDR3 is 16 amino acids. In germline, CDR1 is LGHNT, CDR2 FRNRAP. V shed 6 bases and J 2 bases; nucleotides not matched to a gene: 11. The CDR3 protein is CASGPVLRQGAYEQYF. CDR3 sequence (DNA): TGTGCTAGTGGCCCTGTTCTAAGACAGGGGGCCTACGAGCAGTACTTC.

The CDR3, as DNA: TGTGCCACCAGTGACCGAGAGGTAGGGCGGCAGTTCTTC. Residues: CATSDREVGRQFF. The chain uses TRBV24-1 and TRBJ2-1; D uncertain. Germline lookup yields CDR1 KGHDR and CDR2 SFDVKD. V shed 4 bases and J shed 12 bases, with 15 bases lying between them. The CDR3 is 13 amino acids.

The chain carries TRBV9 and TRBJ2-1, with a tentative D call TRBD1 (5 bases). The V end lost 0 bases, the J end lost 7 bases, and 11 bases lay between the germline ends. CDR3 size: 14 residues. CDR1 is SGDLS, CDR2 YYNGEE, per germline. The CDR3 bases are TGTGCCAGCAGCGTAGCAGCAGGGTTTAATGAGCAGTTCTTC. Translation gives CASSVAAGFNEQFF.

This chain connects TRBV5-1 to TRBJ2-7; TRBD1 matches at 7 bases. The CDR3 runs to 15 residues. The trim removed 4 bases at V and 6 bases at J, leaving 13 bases unmatched. CDR1 is SGHRS and CDR2 is YFSETQ in the germline V gene. CDR3 protein: CASSRQDRAQTEQYF. DNA for the CDR3: TGCGCCAGCAGCCGACAAGACAGGGCGCAAACCGAGCAGTACTTC.

V is TRBV12-5 and J is TRBJ2-7, with 8 bases that match TRBD1. The germline CDR1 and CDR2 sequences are LGHNT and FRNRAP. The CDR3 length is 14 residues. V shed 5 bases and J 7 bases; nucleotides not matched to a gene: 10. CDR3 region: CASGAGTGTEEQYF. CDR3 nucleotides: TGTGCTAGTGGTGCCGGGACAGGCACAGAGGAGCAGTACTTC.

The V call is TRBV29-1, the J call TRBJ2-2; 8 positions agree with TRBD1. The CDR3 length is 14 residues. The V segment lost 5 bases and the J segment 3 bases; nucleotides outside the gene matches: 5. From germline, CDR1 is SQVTM and CDR2 ANQGSEA. This chain's CDR3 is CSVKTGVDTGELFF. For the CDR3, the DNA is TGCAGCGTTAAGACAGGGGTCGACACCGGGGAGCTGTTTTTT.

The chain recombines TRBV29-1 with TRBJ1-2; no clear D. The germline V gene has CDR1 SQVTM and CDR2 ANQGSEA. V was clipped by 2 bases and J by 1 base, with 11 bases between them. The CDR3 runs to 14 residues. CDR3 nucleotides: TGCAGCGTTGAAAGCCCGGCGGGTAACTATGGCTACACCTTC. The encoded protein is CSVESPAGNYGYTF.

The chain employs TRBV11-2 and TRBJ1-1, with D hard to call. Between the trimmed V and J ends, which lost 2 bases and 2 bases, there was a span of 6 bases. CDR1 is SGHAT and CDR2 is FQNNGV in the germline V gene. The CDR3 covers 13 residues. CDR3 in DNA: TGTGCCAGCAGCTTAATCTCCAACACTGAAGCTTTCTTT. It translates to CASSLISNTEAFF.

V and J are TRBV7-9 and TRBJ2-7, with 7 bases lining up with TRBD1. This CDR3 comprises 16 residues. V lost 5 bases, J lost 4 bases, and 14 bases stayed unmatched. Germline V gene sequence: CDR1 SEHNR, CDR2 FQNEAQ (reference sequence). CDR3: CASSDTGPGQKYEQYF. CDR3 in DNA: TGTGCCAGCAGCGACACGGGGCCGGGACAGAAATACGAGCAGTACTTC. The whole variable domain, remainder taken from reference TRBV7-9 and TRBJ2-7, is DTGVSQNPRHKITKRGQNVTFRCDPISEHNRLYWYRQTLGQGPEFLTYFQNEAQLEKSRLLSDRFSAERPKGSFSTLEIQRTEQGDSAMYLCASSDTGPGQKYEQYFGPGTRLTVT.

The chain has TRBV5-8 and TRBJ1-1; D unresolved. CDR1 SGHTS and CDR2 YDEGEE come from the germline V gene. V was clipped by 10 bases and J by 4 bases, with 11 bases between them. The length of the CDR3 is 11 residues. The CDR3, as DNA: TGTGCCCTCCCCCGAGGCACTGAAGCTTTCTTT. This gives the protein CALPRGTEAFF.

The rearrangement uses TRBV4-2 and TRBJ1-5; 7 positions match TRBD1. Germline assignment: CDR1 LGHNA and CDR2 YNFKEQ. This CDR3 comprises 17 residues. The junction had 6 bases not matched to a gene; V was cut back by 1 base and J by 0 bases. The DNA for the CDR3 is TGTGCCAGCAGCCAAGCACGAGGGGGCCATAGCAATCAGCCCCAGCATTTT. It specifies CASSQARGGHSNQPQHF.

V and J are TRBV9 and TRBJ2-2; a possible D gene is TRBD1 (7 bases). Trimming left V 5 bases short and J 2 bases short, with 19 bases between. There are 17 residues in the CDR3. CDR1 and CDR2 from the germline V gene are SGDLS and YYNGEE. The CDR3 is CASSLKGGQTNTGELFF. CDR3 sequence (DNA): TGTGCCAGCAGTCTTAAGGGGGGACAGACAAACACCGGGGAGCTGTTTTTT.

This chain uses TRBV27 with TRBJ2-1; TRBD2 matches at 8 bases. With V trimmed by 2 bases and J by 9 bases, 12 bases remained unmatched. The CDR3 totals 16 residues. Looked up from germline, CDR1 is MNHEY and CDR2 is SMNVEV (reference sequence). The CDR3, as DNA: TGTGCCAGCAGTTTACCCGGGGGTAGCGGGATCGGTGAGCAGTTCTTC. Translated, it gives CASSLPGGSGIGEQFF.

The J gene is TRBJ1-1, the V gene TRBV20-1; D perhaps matches TRBD1 (5 bases). V dropped 5 bases and J dropped 10 bases, with 14 bases sitting between them. Looked up from germline, CDR1 is DFQATT and CDR2 is SNEGSKA (reference sequence). This CDR3 is 11 amino acids long. CDR3 residues: CSARREGRAFF. In DNA, the CDR3 is TGCAGTGCTCGACGCGAGGGGAGAGCTTTCTTT.

This chain joins TRBV27 and TRBJ2-7; no clear D. Trimming stripped 5 bases from V and 5 bases from J, with 10 bases between. Germline assignment: CDR1 MNHEY and CDR2 SMNVEV (reference sequence). CDR3 size: 12 residues. DNA of the CDR3: TGTGCCAGCAGTATACCCCCCCACGAGCAGTACTTC. Translated, it gives CASSIPPHEQYF.

The chain links TRBV15 to TRBJ1-5, with D unclear. Looked up from germline, CDR1 is LNHNV and CDR2 is YYDKDF (reference sequence). V shed 0 bases and J shed 2 bases, with 17 bases lying between them. The CDR3 consists of 18 residues. The CDR3 sequence is CATSRDLLAGHGNQPQHF. In nucleotides, the CDR3 is TGTGCCACCAGCAGAGATCTCCTTGCAGGTCATGGCAATCAGCCCCAGCATTTT.

As DNA, the CDR3 is TGCGCCAGCAGCCATACGGCGAAATCGGCCTACCCATCAACTCTAAATGAAAAACTGTTTTTT. This encodes CASSHTAKSAYPSTLNEKLFF. The chain joins TRBV4-1 to TRBJ1-4; D is uncertain. The CDR3 is made up of 21 amino acids. CDR1 MGHRA and CDR2 YSYEKL come from the germline V gene. V lost 3 bases to trimming and J lost 5 bases, with 31 bases between them.

CDR3 loop: CASRKRGERREQYF. CDR3 sequence (DNA): TGTGCCAGCAGAAAAAGGGGGGAGAGGAGAGAGCAGTACTTC. The chain joins TRBV2 to TRBJ2-7; D is possibly TRBD1 or TRBD2 (6 bases each). The CDR3 runs 14 residues. The V end was cut by 6 bases, the J end by 7 bases, with 19 bases between. Per the germline V gene, CDR1 is SNHLY and CDR2 is FYNNEI.

The chain recombines TRBV15 with TRBJ2-1; D call uncertain. Trimming shortened V by 5 bases and J by 6 bases, and 11 bases separated the two germline ends. This CDR3 has 13 residues. The germline gives CDR1 LNHNV, CDR2 YYDKDF (reference sequence). The CDR3 nucleotides read TGTGCCACCAGCCCTCGACTGGGCAATGAGCAGTTCTTC. Encoded protein: CATSPRLGNEQFF.

The rearrangement links TRBV7-2 to TRBJ1-2; TRBD1 might be the D (6 bases). The germline V gene has CDR1 SGHTA and CDR2 FQGNSA. V was cut by 4 bases and J by 2 bases, with 17 bases left in between. CDR3 length: 16 amino acids. Here the CDR3 DNA reads TGTGCCAGCAGCTCCAACGGGGGGGCAACGAACTATGGCTACACCTTC. It is translated as CASSSNGGATNYGYTF.

The V and J genes are TRBV7-9 and TRBJ1-4, with D tentatively TRBD1 (6 bases). This CDR3 spans 13 amino acids. The ends were cut back, 3 bases at V and 10 bases at J, with 12 bases in the middle. Germline V CDR1 and CDR2: SEHNR, FQNEAQ (reference sequence). CDR3 coding DNA: TGTGCCAGCAGCTTTCTGGGGGGCGGAAAACTGTTTTTT. Translated, it gives CASSFLGGGKLFF.

This chain uses TRBV2 with TRBJ1-1, with D unclear. CDR3 length: 14 residues. CDR1 is SNHLY and CDR2 is FYNNEI in the germline V gene. Trimming cost V 1 base and J 0 bases, with 6 bases left between them. The CDR3 here is CASSEEVLNTEAFF. CDR3 coding DNA: TGTGCCAGCAGTGAAGAGGTCCTGAACACTGAAGCTTTCTTT.

The gene calls are TRBV18 and TRBJ2-7; D call uncertain. The length of the CDR3 is 12 residues. V lost 1 base and J 6 bases, leaving 7 bases between the germline ends. CDR1 is KGHSH and CDR2 is LQKENI in the germline V gene. The CDR3 DNA reads TGTGCCAGCTCACCACGCGAGGTCGAGCAGTACTTC. It specifies CASSPREVEQYF.

V and J are TRBV5-4 and TRBJ2-2; the D call may be TRBD1 or TRBD2 (5 bases each). The V and J ends lost 4 bases and 4 bases respectively, with 17 bases between them. This CDR3 spans 16 amino acids. Germline V gene data show CDR1 as SGHNT and CDR2 as YYREEE (reference sequence). The DNA of the CDR3 is TGTGCCAGCAGCGATGGGACGACCGGTTCCACCGGGGAGCTGTTTTTT. It encodes CASSDGTTGSTGELFF.

The genes are TRBV5-4 and TRBJ1-4; 9 bases match TRBD1. The CDR3 contains 15 residues. Trimming removed 1 base from V and 5 bases from J; junction bases left unmatched: 3. Germline CDR1 and CDR2: SGHNT and YYREEE (reference sequence). CDR3 region: CASSLNRGRNEKLFF. As DNA, the CDR3 is TGTGCCAGCAGCTTGAACAGGGGGCGAAATGAAAAACTGTTTTTT.

V and J are TRBV28 and TRBJ2-1; the match to TRBD2 covers 12 bases. The V segment lost 5 bases and the J segment 1 base; nucleotides outside the gene matches: 21. CDR1 is MDHEN, CDR2 SYDVKM, per germline. The CDR3 loop spans 22 amino acids. CDR3: CASSPIGPISSGRALSYNEQFF. The CDR3 DNA is TGTGCCAGCAGTCCCATTGGCCCGATATCTAGCGGGAGGGCCTTATCCTACAATGAGCAGTTCTTC.

This clone was seen a single time. This rearrangement joins TRBV19 to TRBJ2-2, with D tentatively TRBD1 (6 bases). The CDR3 runs to 18 residues. The germline V gene has CDR1 LNHDA and CDR2 SQIVND (reference sequence). V was cut by 6 bases and J by 4 bases, with 24 bases left in between. The CDR3 region is CASSSSGVLNTGTGELFF. CDR3 coding DNA: TGTGCCAGTAGCTCTTCAGGGGTCCTAAATACGGGCACCGGGGAGCTGTTTTTT.

The chain is built from TRBV9 and TRBJ2-3; 8 nucleotides align to TRBD1. Germline lookup yields CDR1 SGDLS and CDR2 YYNGEE. V lost 0 bases to trimming and J lost 2 bases; unmatched junction nucleotides: 5. The CDR3 consists of 16 residues. In DNA form, the CDR3 reads TGTGCCAGCAGCGTAGTGACAGGGGCCCTCACAGATACGCAGTATTTT. Amino acid sequence: CASSVVTGALTDTQYF.

The CDR3 nucleotides are TGTGCCAGCAGGAAGCGGGGTCCAAATTCACCCCTCCACTTT. Translation: CASRKRGPNSPLHF. The gene calls are TRBV28 and TRBJ1-6, with D uncertain. CDR3 length: 14 amino acids. The V gene lost 6 bases and the J gene lost 7 bases, with 13 bases spanning the gap. Germline CDR1 reads MDHEN; CDR2 reads SYDVKM.